Below, one T cell receptor (beta chain) is given with its context. This clone was found once. Its antigen is currently not known. It has no much larger one-base neighbor in the sample; base qualities were not kept. The data are from a study of cytomegalovirus exposure and HLA in healthy donors (dated by TCRdb to about 2017). Notes on the research overall: An earlier analysis of several hundred of the donors reported 276 Gb of sequence data and 117 million unique TCR beta sequences obtained from about 200 million T cells. Typing coverage varied by locus: about 620-630 donors for A, B, C, DRB1 and DQB1; 500 to 550 for DQA1; more than 600 for DPA1; approximately 450 for DPB1. Roughly five DR-DQ haplotypes were treated as single units for association and clustering because of strong linkage in the cohort. To decide whether each TCR beta V gene segment behaved as functional or pseudogenic, an earlier analysis of some 600 of the donors relied on high-throughput TCR beta sequencing. In addition to the first cohort of several hundred subjects, a separate validation cohort of 130 or so different subjects was used. All discovery cohort repertoires had been generated using a single sequencing platform. The genetic ancestry cluster associated with self-reported Caucasian donors included 81% of the 300 to 400 genotyped donors. A later genetic analysis used genome-wide SNP genotypes for about 65% of the roughly 700 donors, treating that subset as a discovery cohort. On average, 235,054 unique TCR beta nucleotide sequences were sequenced per donor among roughly 430 genotyped donors of the cohort, with roughly a sixth of those sequences being non-productive. Donor age, sex, ethnicity and CMV serostatus were compiled alongside the repertoire data. The later analysis used no new phenotypic data to find candidate immune exposures, relying instead on TCR beta sequences and their occurrence across donors. An early release that covered about 600 HLA-typed donors contained approximately 300 gigabases of sequencing data and tens of millions of unique TCR sequences. A later analysis re-analyzed previously published TCR beta repertoires from roughly 600 donors and added high-resolution HLA genotyping to study TCR occurrence patterns. The T cell repertoires of several hundred subjects were profiled by immunosequencing and related to cytomegalovirus serostatus. HLA typing included class I and class II loci at four-digit resolution. To predict cytomegalovirus infection status, the study brought together high-throughput TCR immunosequencing, statistical association of individual TCRs with disease status, and machine learning. The study aimed to test whether cataloging public T cell receptors could reveal signatures of past pathogen exposure.

The method behind the library was the immunoSEQ multiplex PCR assay. A mixture of 60 forward primers for TCR Vbeta segments and 13 reverse primers for TCR Jbeta segments was used in the multiplex PCR. A multiplex PCR assay on genomic DNA amplified the CDR3 region of rearranged TCR beta genes. The amplified TCR beta libraries were sequenced on the Illumina HiSeq System as 87-base-pair reads. As for the original processing: Across the roughly 600 repertoires, a later analysis counted roughly 84 million unique TCR beta chains, some 11 million of which were shared by at least two donors. Raw reads were error-corrected and collapsed into unique sequences with a nearest-neighbor algorithm that merged closely related sequences to remove PCR and sequencing errors. CDR3 sequences were aligned to IMGT reference sequences to assign V, D and J gene segments. For a sequence to be retained, at least a six-nucleotide match to both a V gene segment and a J gene segment was required. A rearrangement counted as productive if the CDR3 had no stop codons and remained in frame with V and J, and every other rearrangement counted as non-productive. CDR3 was defined according to IMGT convention as the region running from the second conserved V-encoded cysteine to the conserved J-encoded phenylalanine. Sequences without an unambiguous match to a single V gene segment were excluded from the earlier analysis of a few hundred of the donors. In an earlier analysis of 587 of the donors, a V segment was called functional when productive rearrangements were above 56.7%, and segregating when the standard deviation between donors exceeded 5%. To diagnose cytomegalovirus status from the catalog of TCR beta chain sequences, a statistical classification framework was built. In a later analysis, V and J genes were assigned by comparing TCR nucleotide sequences against IMGT/GENE-DB human TR gene sequences. Using the TCRdist pipeline, a later analysis assigned CDR3 sequences along with most-parsimonious VDJ recombination scenarios. In a later analysis, every TCR beta chain was defined by the combination of its CDR3 amino acid sequence and its V-gene family, and reads without a unique V-gene family were dropped. To address suspected cross-contamination and a sequencing artifact, a later analysis removed 550 to 750 highly shared, low-generation-probability nucleotide sequences. A later analysis calculated a clonal expansion index for each public chain from normalized within-repertoire ranks of inferred template counts. In a later analysis, generation probabilities were computed with a VDJ recombination model fitted to out-of-frame rearrangements, and the resulting probabilities were checked against IGoR. In a later analysis, hypergeometric tests were used to score TCR-TCR, TCR-HLA and TCR-CMV co-occurrence, with a repertoire-size bias correction applied to TCR pairs. To estimate false discovery rates, a later analysis permuted the HLA or CMV assignments 20 times. A later analysis grouped co-occurring TCRs with DBSCAN, adding TCRdist sequence similarity when clustering within HLA-allele-positive subsets. Repertoires with fewer than 30,000 or more than 120,000 public chains were left out of co-occurrence clustering, as were five repertoires with anomalous nucleotide sharing. Sourced from immuneACCESS, this table was stored by TCRdb with only in-frame sequences that have V and J called. A share of the clones is absent; for the studies checked, an unresolved V gene accounts for under half, and the remainder has no known explanation. The D gene and trimming were derived from the DNA, and the V and J assignments and clone size from that table. The sample includes roughly 140,000 clones, with around 72% observed a single time. Of the sample, over 2% falls within the top ten clones.

From the cysteine up to the phenylalanine, the CDR3 has a length of 14 residues. Of the read, only the CDR3 DNA is kept; its 42 bases are in frame from base 1. According to the germline V gene, CDR1 reads SGHRS and CDR2 reads YFSETQ. Trimming costs V 0 bases and J 0 bases, and their ends lie 6 bases apart. The cohort was made up of 666 healthy bone marrow donors. At the time of sampling, every cohort member was nominally healthy, though immune exposures that went unrecorded were likely present. The donor was CMV seronegative and belonged to the group of 350 to 400 seronegative cohort members. A peripheral blood sample was provided by each donor, and peripheral blood mononuclear cells were used for TCR beta sequencing. Genomic DNA extraction from the blood cell samples was performed with the Qiagen DNeasy Blood Extraction Kit. Results and caveats for the whole study, not just this receptor: The earlier analysis of approximately 560 of the donors excluded some 16 rarely observed V segments, including chromosome 9 orphons, because counts were too low. A later analysis found that HLA-associated TCR beta chains were more clonally expanded and had lower generation probabilities than equally common non-associated chains. The authors suggested that the approach could potentially be extended to other disease states and immunological phenotypes. While some public TCRs were present in many individuals, most TCR sequences turned up only very rarely across donors. Because HLA typing was missing for some donors at each locus, association tests included only the typed subset. Specific HLA alleles were associated with 15,000 to 20,000 TCR beta sequences at a false discovery rate of 0.05 in a later analysis. A cluster of highly shared sequence variants was judged likely to be a technical artifact of the sequencing pipeline. A further reported finding was that TCR beta sequences accurately predicted the HLA-A and HLA-B alleles for most subjects in the first cohort. In an earlier analysis of roughly 500 of the donors, most TCR beta V segments appeared in productive rearrangements about 87% or about 30% of the time, broadly matching IMGT annotations. Some IMGT-functional V segments, including TRBV6-2 and TRBV6-3, could not be told apart with the 87-base-pair reads, so those segments were excluded. In a later analysis, several top co-occurrence clusters were reported to appear linked to parvovirus B19, influenza, CMV and Epstein-Barr virus. This cohort had only TCR beta chains sequenced, and the lack of alpha or paired-chain data limited which features could be detected. The study listed approximately 150 TCR beta chains as associated with cytomegalovirus. According to a later analysis, most CMV-associated TCR beta chains appeared to be HLA-restricted, and the HLA associations seemed to be driven largely by CMV exposure. A few of the identified cytomegalovirus-associated TCR beta chains were confirmed in vitro to be specific for cytomegalovirus antigens. A later genetic analysis reported fewer N-insertions in productive TCRs among donors in an Asian-associated ancestry cluster than the roughly 670-donor mean. According to a later analysis, TCR association rates differed among HLA loci, with DRB1 alleles showing the most associated TCRs and HLA-C alleles showing the fewest. Sequencing depth was assumed to be roughly uniform across donors in the presence/absence analyses, though that assumption may not hold. In a later genetic analysis, a missense DCLRE1C variant was associated with V-gene and J-gene trimming of TCR beta chains, and the association was replicated in an independent cohort. Linkage disequilibrium might explain the correlated functional status among segregating V segments, but an unknown experimental factor could not be excluded. The classifier was reported to diagnose cytomegalovirus status with high specificity and sensitivity in both the original cohort and the validation cohort. CMV serostatus was the only immune exposure information available for the cohort. When HLA alleles, especially DR and DQ, strongly co-occurred, attributing TCR associations to individual alleles was difficult.

This receptor was identified in a middle-aged man in good health and CMV-seronegative. Rearrangement joined TRBV5-1 to TRBJ1-1; the D segment cannot be called with confidence. The sample was PBMCs. The sequence in DNA is TGCGCCAGCAGCTTGGACAACATGAACACTGAAGCTTTCTTT. Protein translation: CASSLDNMNTEAFF.